This TCR beta chain was identified in a study of blood T cell repertoires in COVID-19. Looking at the study overall: Italy, Spain and the United States were the sources of the convalescent and acute COVID-19 samples.

J gave up 6 bases and V 6 bases, and 11 bases lay outside the gene matches. CDR1 and CDR2 from the germline V gene are LNHDA and SQIVND (reference sequence). The length of the CDR3 is 16 residues. Original data processing: Reference gene primer amplification gave nucleated cell count estimates. Clones were sequenced by immunoSEQ multiplex PCR, and TCRdb holds only the in-frame ones, with some missing. V and J calls and clone size follow that table, whereas D and trimming were derived from the DNA. Here the sample spans 240,000 or so clones, approximately 90% being singletons. The clonotype was recovered from a man aged 40-50 years who had recovered from COVID-19. Sequenced material: PBMCs or T cells enriched from blood (not recorded which). V usage is TRBV19 and J usage is TRBJ1-5; 10 bases fit TRBD1. CDR3 nucleotide sequence: TGTGCCAGTAGCATCCGGGACAGGGGTTTCGGTCAGCCCCAGCATTTT. This gives the protein CASSIRDRGFGQPQHF.